Below are 8 T cell receptor beta chains sequenced from a single sample in a study of metastatic and nonmetastatic thyroid tumors. The entire patient cohort was treatment-naive prior to thyroid surgery. TCRdb re-called the PCR reads via MiXCR. The sample holds around 30,000 clones, around a fifth seen once. The source material was blood. Source of these receptors: a female donor with papillary thyroid cancer or a benign thyroid nodule (not recorded which). Some clones in this sample may be carry-over from other donors' samples.

The table lists this clone with many counts. The V gene is TRBV12-3 or TRBV12-4, the J gene TRBJ2-2; 9 bases line up with TRBD2. The CDR3 contains 17 residues. V gave up 7 bases and J gave up 2 bases; unmatched junction bases: 11. The CDR3 is CASKSLAGGPNTGELFF. In DNA, the CDR3 is TGTGCCAGCAAGTCCCTGGCGGGAGGGCCCAACACCGGGGAGCTGTTTTTT.

The chain combines TRBV25-1 with TRBJ1-6; weak D call: TRBD1 (5 bases). The CDR3 is 14 amino acids. V was clipped by 5 bases and J by 10 bases, with 15 bases between them. From germline, CDR1 is MGHDK and CDR2 SYGVNS. The CDR3 sequence is CASSLGGIYSPLHF. The CDR3 DNA sequence: TGTGCCAGCAGTCTTGGGGGGATCTACTCACCCCTCCACTTT. The full variable domain, in which reference TRBV25-1 and TRBJ1-6 provide the parts outside the CDR3, is EADIYQTPRYLVIGTGKKITLECSQTMGHDKMYWYQQDPGMELHLIHYSYGVNSTEKGDLSSESTVSRIRTEHFPLTLESARPSHTSQYLCASSLGGIYSPLHFGNGTRLTVT.

This clone came up a few times. V and J are TRBV6-1 and TRBJ2-2; TRBD2 agrees at 10 bases. CDR3 length equals 16 residues. Trimming cost V 5 bases and J 1 base; bases outside gene matches: 4. Per the germline V gene, CDR1 is MNHNS and CDR2 is SASEGT. CDR3 loop: CASSTGLAVNTGELFF. The DNA for the CDR3 is TGTGCCAGCAGTACCGGACTAGCGGTGAACACCGGGGAGCTGTTTTTT.

By sample share, this clone is medium-sized. The J gene is TRBJ2-1, the V gene TRBV5-1, with 9 bases fitting TRBD2. V dropped 4 bases and J dropped 0; count of bases not matched to a gene: 5. Germline V lookup: CDR1 SGHRS, CDR2 YFSETQ. This CDR3 comprises 16 residues. This CDR3 is CASSPIAGVSYNEQFF. CDR3 in DNA: TGCGCCAGCAGCCCTATAGCGGGAGTCTCCTACAATGAGCAGTTCTTC.

This clone was picked up many times. The chain joins TRBV10-1 to TRBJ2-3, with TRBD2 identical over 9 bases. The V and J ends lost 6 bases and 3 bases, in that order; junction bases with no gene match: 10. Germline-derived CDR1 and CDR2 are WNHNN and SYGVQD (reference sequence). The CDR3 runs to 16 residues. In DNA form, the CDR3 reads TGCGCCAGCAGCGATAGCGGGAGAGGGGGTACAGATACGCAGTATTTT. The encoded protein is CASSDSGRGGTDTQYF.

This clone was detected many times. The J gene is TRBJ1-2, the V gene TRBV30; 9 bases are shared with TRBD1. The CDR3 has 15 amino acids. J was trimmed by 1 base and V by 5 bases; bases with no gene match: 8. The germline V gene encodes CDR1 GTSNPN and CDR2 SVGIG (reference sequence). The CDR3 sequence: CAWYRDRAFNYGYTF. The CDR3 DNA sequence: TGTGCCTGGTACCGGGACAGGGCTTTTAACTATGGCTACACCTTC.

This clone was recorded once. The chain links TRBV20-1 to TRBJ2-5, with 10 bases lining up with TRBD1. Germline trimming cut 5 bases from V and 5 bases from J; bases unmatched to any gene: 8. Germline CDR1 and CDR2: DFQATT and SNEGSKA (reference sequence). The CDR3 loop spans 14 amino acids. Written as DNA, the CDR3 is TGCAGTGCTCCCGGGACAGGGGCAGGGGAGACCCAGTACTTC. Protein product: CSAPGTGAGETQYF.

This clone counts as medium-sized (0.01 to 0.1%). This chain uses TRBV11-2 with TRBJ1-6; no clear D. The CDR3 extends over 15 amino acids. Trimming pared 0 bases from V and 8 bases from J, leaving 11 bases between. CDR1 and CDR2 from the germline V gene are SGHAT and FQNNGV. The CDR3 loop reads CASSLDVGVHSPLHF. Here the CDR3 DNA reads TGTGCCAGCAGCTTAGACGTTGGGGTACATTCACCCCTCCACTTT.